This is a list of T cell receptor beta chains from one sample in a study of blood T cell repertoires in COVID-19. The table came from immunoSEQ multiplex PCR; TCRdb's copy has only in-frame clones and leaves some out. Of some 70,000 clones listed, roughly three quarters are singletons. Sequencing was done on a sample of peripheral blood. These receptor sequences come from an older woman with acute or convalescent COVID-19. CDR3s include the opening cysteine and the closing phenylalanine or tryptophan. A D gene is named only where the DNA matches it firmly. Not every row has a clone size; where given, it reads once, few, many or a size class.

j_call v_call d_call clone_size cdr3_aa cdr3_nt
TRBJ1-1 TRBV6-5 . . CASRELVNTEAFF TGTGCCAGCCGCGAGCTAGTGAACACTGAAGCTTTCTTT
TRBJ1-4 TRBV6-6 . . CASSTVGAQEKLFF TGTGCCAGCAGTACGGTGGGGGCGCAGGAAAAACTGTTTTTT
TRBJ1-2 TRBV12-3/TRBV12-4 . . CASGEGPYGYTF TGTGCCAGCGGGGAGGGCCCTTATGGCTACACCTTC
TRBJ2-5 TRBV10-3 TRBD2 . CAISENGAGGEETQYF TGTGCCATCAGTGAGAATGGGGCGGGGGGTGAAGAGACCCAGTACTTC
TRBJ2-7 TRBV11-2 TRBD1 . CASSALGGQGYEQYF TGTGCCAGCAGCGCCCTGGGGGGACAGGGGTACGAGCAGTACTTC
TRBJ2-1 TRBV25-1 . . CASSEIGVGSSYNEQFF TGTGCCAGCAGTGAAATCGGGGTGGGGAGCTCCTACAATGAGCAGTTCTTC
TRBJ2-2 TRBV5-1 . once CASSSTGGNTGELFF TGCGCCAGCAGCTCGACAGGAGGAAACACCGGGGAGCTGTTTTTT
TRBJ1-6 TRBV9 . . CASSVDGETDAPLHF TGTGCCAGCAGCGTAGACGGGGAGACGGACGCACCCCTCCACTTT
TRBJ1-5 TRBV28 . few CASSSVAQPQHF TGTGCCAGCAGTTCCGTAGCTCAGCCCCAGCATTTT
TRBJ2-7 TRBV6-5 TRBD1 . CATRTGGYEQYF TGTGCCACCCGGACAGGGGGGTACGAGCAGTACTTC
TRBJ2-7 TRBV9 . . CASSVDEVEQYF TGTGCCAGCAGCGTAGACGAGGTCGAGCAGTACTTC
TRBJ2-1 TRBV5-1 . . CASSSRQGLNNEQFF TGCGCCAGCAGCTCTCGACAGGGACTGAACAATGAGCAGTTCTTC
TRBJ2-7 TRBV7-2 . few CASSLQGPYEQYF TGTGCCAGCAGCTTACAGGGTCCCTACGAGCAGTACTTC
TRBJ1-5 TRBV27 TRBD1 . CASQSAFRGDGNQPQHF TGTGCCAGCCAGTCGGCCTTCAGGGGGGACGGCAATCAGCCCCAGCATTTT
TRBJ1-1 TRBV6-5 TRBD1 . CASSWDRGATFF TGTGCCAGCAGTTGGGACAGGGGAGCAACTTTCTTT
TRBJ2-5 TRBV3-1/TRBV3-2 . . CASSQVGFQETQYF TGTGCCAGCAGCCAAGTGGGCTTCCAAGAGACCCAGTACTTC
TRBJ2-1 TRBV18 TRBD2 . CASSPNEAGGRGEQFF TGTGCCAGCTCACCAAATGAGGCGGGGGGCCGGGGTGAGCAGTTCTTC
TRBJ2-2 TRBV5-1 . . CASSLSVTGELFF TGCGCCAGCAGCTTGTCGGTCACCGGGGAGCTGTTTTTT
TRBJ2-1 TRBV20-1 . once CSAGRGEQFF TGCAGTGCAGGCCGGGGTGAGCAGTTCTTC
TRBJ1-1 TRBV13 . . CASSLGRRAPEAFF TGTGCCAGCAGCTTGGGGCGAAGGGCCCCTGAAGCTTTCTTT
TRBJ1-2 TRBV18 . . CASSPMGHNFYYGYTF TGTGCCAGCTCACCGATGGGCCACAACTTCTACTATGGCTACACCTTC
TRBJ2-7 TRBV10-3 . once CAISESPDSYEQYF TGTGCCATCAGTGAGTCGCCAGACTCCTACGAGCAGTACTTC
TRBJ2-2 TRBV27 . . CASSFSLSGELFF TGTGCCAGCAGTTTTAGCCTCTCCGGGGAGCTGTTTTTT
TRBJ1-1 TRBV12-3/TRBV12-4 . few CATGVTEAFF TGTGCAACCGGGGTCACTGAAGCTTTCTTT
TRBJ2-2 TRBV27 TRBD1 few CASSSGQGTNTGELFF TGTGCCAGCAGCTCAGGACAGGGTACGAACACCGGGGAGCTGTTTTTT
TRBJ1-6 TRBV28 . few CASSLRGALGSPLHF TGTGCCAGCAGTTTACGGGGGGCGTTAGGTTCACCCCTCCACTTT
TRBJ2-1 TRBV28 TRBD2 few CASSGGTSTWDEQFF TGTGCCAGCAGCGGTGGGACTAGTACTTGGGATGAGCAGTTCTTC
TRBJ1-1 TRBV28 . once CASSLRVEDTEAFF TGTGCCAGCAGTTTAAGGGTGGAGGACACTGAAGCTTTCTTT
TRBJ2-5 TRBV9 . . CASSASTGPETQYF TGTGCCAGCAGCGCAAGTACAGGGCCCGAGACCCAGTACTTC
TRBJ2-1 TRBV29-1 TRBD2 . CSGRGGSSYNEQFF TGCAGCGGCCGGGGGGGAAGCTCCTACAATGAGCAGTTCTTC
TRBJ2-3 TRBV27 TRBD2 . CASIGGGENTQYF TGTGCCAGCATCGGCGGGGGGGAAAATACGCAGTATTTT
TRBJ1-2 TRBV6-5 TRBD1 . CASSPGQGLWGYTF TGTGCCAGCAGCCCGGGACAGGGTTTATGGGGCTACACCTTC
TRBJ1-2 TRBV6-5 . many CASSSRTASNYGYTF TGTGCCAGCAGTTCTAGGACAGCCTCGAACTATGGCTACACCTTC
TRBJ2-1 TRBV30 TRBD1 . CAWARDRGNEQFF TGTGCCTGGGCAAGAGACAGGGGTAATGAGCAGTTCTTC
TRBJ2-4 TRBV19 . . CASTPDREVGIQYF TGTGCCAGTACCCCCGACAGGGAGGTTGGCATTCAGTACTTC
TRBJ2-1 TRBV29-1 . . CSVTLFRGGSYNEQFF TGCAGCGTCACCTTGTTTAGGGGGGGTTCTTACAATGAGCAGTTCTTC
TRBJ1-1 TRBV30 . once CACGQFVNTEAFF TGTGCCTGCGGACAGTTCGTGAACACTGAAGCTTTCTTT
TRBJ2-7 TRBV7-8 TRBD1 . CASSLAQTGSDEQYF TGTGCCAGCAGCTTAGCACAGACAGGGAGCGACGAGCAGTACTTC
TRBJ2-2 TRBV3-1/TRBV3-2 TRBD2 . CASRDSREGTGELFF TGTGCCAGCAGGGATTCTAGGGAGGGCACCGGGGAGCTGTTTTTT
TRBJ1-4 TRBV28 . once CASFSTGIGEKLFF TGTGCCAGCTTTTCTACAGGGATAGGGGAAAAACTGTTTTTT
TRBJ1-5 TRBV27 . . CASSLGEGQPQHF TGTGCCAGCAGTTTAGGGGAGGGTCAGCCCCAGCATTTT
TRBJ1-5 TRBV6-5 . . CASSPRPVSNQPQHF TGTGCCAGCAGTCCCAGGCCGGTTAGCAATCAGCCCCAGCATTTT
TRBJ2-1 TRBV3-1/TRBV3-2 TRBD2 . CASSQVSLAGGHNEQFF TGTGCCAGCAGCCAAGTATCTCTAGCGGGGGGCCACAATGAGCAGTTCTTC
TRBJ2-1 TRBV20-1 . . CSAAQGQGQFF TGCAGTGCTGCCCAAGGACAAGGACAGTTCTTC
TRBJ1-1 TRBV5-6 . . CASSLREGVYTEAFF TGTGCCAGCAGCTTGAGAGAGGGGGTTTATACTGAAGCTTTCTTT
TRBJ1-4 TRBV7-6 . once CASSLAQSHGGEKLFF TGTGCCAGCAGCTTAGCGCAGTCCCACGGGGGGGAAAAACTGTTTTTT
TRBJ1-1 TRBV29-1 . . CSVEGRAGTEAFF TGCAGCGTTGAAGGTCGGGCGGGCACTGAAGCTTTCTTT
TRBJ2-7 TRBV19 . . CASSISPGYEQYF TGTGCCAGTAGTATTTCCCCGGGATACGAGCAGTACTTC
TRBJ2-1 TRBV7-6 TRBD2 . CASSLVGGGVVDEQFF TGTGCCAGCAGCTTAGTGGGCGGGGGGGTGGTAGATGAGCAGTTCTTC
TRBJ2-7 TRBV5-4 TRBD1 few CASSNKGQAYYEQYF TGTGCCAGCAGCAATAAGGGACAGGCCTACTACGAGCAGTACTTC
TRBJ1-3 TRBV15 . few CATSRDRGNTIYF TGTGCCACCAGCAGAGATCGAGGGAACACCATATATTTT
TRBJ1-4 TRBV5-6 TRBD1 . CASSLNRGPYEKLFF TGTGCCAGCAGCTTAAACAGGGGGCCGTATGAAAAACTGTTTTTT
TRBJ2-7 TRBV7-6 . few CASSLGRSNEQYF TGTGCCAGCAGCTTAGGCAGGTCTAACGAGCAGTACTTC
TRBJ1-4 TRBV25-1 . . CASRAAGANEKLFF TGTGCCAGCAGGGCTGCAGGGGCAAATGAAAAACTGTTTTTT
TRBJ2-1 TRBV4-1 . . CASSQEVGRNEQFF TGCGCCAGCAGCCAAGAAGTGGGGAGAAATGAGCAGTTCTTC
TRBJ2-5 TRBV19 TRBD2 . CASSVASGGTETQYF TGTGCCAGTAGTGTGGCTAGCGGGGGTACAGAGACCCAGTACTTC
TRBJ1-1 TRBV19 . . CASSRNANWEAFF TGTGCCAGTAGTCGAAACGCTAACTGGGAGGCTTTCTTT
TRBJ1-5 TRBV6-2/TRBV6-3 . . CASSQGRGQPQHF TGTGCCAGCAGTCAAGGGAGGGGCCAGCCCCAGCATTTT
TRBJ2-7 TRBV6-2/TRBV6-3 . . CASSYSSGGEDEQYF TGTGCCAGCAGTTACTCTTCCGGGGGTGAGGACGAGCAGTACTTC
TRBJ2-2 TRBV18 . . CASSRTNTGELFF TGTGCCAGCTCACGTACGAACACCGGGGAGCTGTTTTTT